These 3 T cell receptor beta chains came from one sample sequenced in a study of cytomegalovirus exposure and HLA in healthy donors. The primer mix had 60 Vbeta and 13 Jbeta primers. TCRdb's copy holds only in-frame clones and misses some; the assay was immunoSEQ multiplex PCR. The sample holds roughly 100,000 clones, about four fifths seen once. Material for sequencing was PBMCs. These receptors all come from a man over 45 in good health and CMV-seronegative.

This sequence joins TRBV30 and TRBJ2-7; no clear D. Between the trimmed V and J ends, which lost 1 base and 0 bases, there was a span of 13 bases. The CDR3 totals 15 residues. Germline V gene lookup returns CDR1 GTSNPN and CDR2 SVGIG (reference sequence). The CDR3 loop reads CAWSATPKHSYEQYF. The CDR3 DNA reads TGTGCCTGGAGTGCCACACCGAAACACTCCTACGAGCAGTACTTC.

This clone was recorded only once. The chain recombines TRBV6-5 with TRBJ2-7, with 8 bases matching TRBD2. Germline V CDR1 and CDR2: MNHEY, SVGAGI. The V gene end was trimmed by 2 bases and the J gene end by 6 bases; junction bases not matched to a gene: 6. This CDR3 has 14 amino acids. The CDR3 protein is CASSYSPTSGEQYF. DNA for the CDR3: TGTGCCAGCAGTTACAGTCCAACTAGCGGCGAGCAGTACTTC.

The chain joins TRBV29-1 to TRBJ2-7; D not resolved. V was trimmed by 1 base and J by 3 bases, leaving 7 bases between them. The CDR3 is 12 amino acids. Germline V lookup: CDR1 SQVTM, CDR2 ANQGSEA. As DNA, the CDR3 is TGCAGCGTTGAAGTCCAGGACTACGAGCAGTACTTC. Its protein is CSVEVQDYEQYF.